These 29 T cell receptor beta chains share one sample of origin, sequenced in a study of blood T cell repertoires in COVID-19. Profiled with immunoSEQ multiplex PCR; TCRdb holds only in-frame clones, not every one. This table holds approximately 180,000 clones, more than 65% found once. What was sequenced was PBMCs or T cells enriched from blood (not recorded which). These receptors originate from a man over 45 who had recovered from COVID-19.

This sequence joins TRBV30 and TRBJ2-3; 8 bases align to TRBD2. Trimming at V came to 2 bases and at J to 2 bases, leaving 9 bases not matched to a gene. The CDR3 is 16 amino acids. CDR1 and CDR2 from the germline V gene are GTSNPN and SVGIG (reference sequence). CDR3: CAWSLPGGVLTDTQYF. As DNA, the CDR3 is TGTGCCTGGAGTTTGCCGGGGGGGGTACTCACAGATACGCAGTATTTT.

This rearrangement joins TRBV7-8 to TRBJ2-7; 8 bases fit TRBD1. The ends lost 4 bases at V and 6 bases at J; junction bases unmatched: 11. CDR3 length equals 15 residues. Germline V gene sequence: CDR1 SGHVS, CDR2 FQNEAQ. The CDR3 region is CASSSIGGQGVEQYF. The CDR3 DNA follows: TGTGCCAGCAGCTCCATAGGTGGACAGGGCGTCGAGCAGTACTTC. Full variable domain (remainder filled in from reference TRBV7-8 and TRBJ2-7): GAGVSQSPRYKVAKRGQDVALRCDPISGHVSLFWYQQALGQGPEFLTYFQNEAQLDKSGLPSDRFFAERPEGSVSTLKIQRTQQEDSAVYLCASSSIGGQGVEQYFGPGTRLTVT.

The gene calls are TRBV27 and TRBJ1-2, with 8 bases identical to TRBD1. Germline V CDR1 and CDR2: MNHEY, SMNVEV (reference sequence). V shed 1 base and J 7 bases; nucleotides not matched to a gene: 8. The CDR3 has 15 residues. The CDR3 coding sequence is TGTGCCAGCAGTTTATACCCTGGACAGGGAGGTGGCTACACCTTC. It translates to CASSLYPGQGGGYTF.

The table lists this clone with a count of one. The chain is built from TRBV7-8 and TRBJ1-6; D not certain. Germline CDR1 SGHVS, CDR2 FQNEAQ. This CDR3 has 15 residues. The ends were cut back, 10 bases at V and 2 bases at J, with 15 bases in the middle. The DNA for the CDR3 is TGTGCCACCGCAAAAACCGGGGCCTATAATTCACCCCTCCACTTT. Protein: CATAKTGAYNSPLHF.

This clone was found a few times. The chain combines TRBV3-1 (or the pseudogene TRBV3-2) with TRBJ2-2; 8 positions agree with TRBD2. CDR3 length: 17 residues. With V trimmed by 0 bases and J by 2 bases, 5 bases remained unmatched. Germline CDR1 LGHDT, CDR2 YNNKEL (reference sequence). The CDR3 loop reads CASSQDRSGGNTGELFF. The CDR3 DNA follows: TGTGCCAGCAGCCAAGACAGAAGCGGGGGCAACACCGGGGAGCTGTTTTTT.

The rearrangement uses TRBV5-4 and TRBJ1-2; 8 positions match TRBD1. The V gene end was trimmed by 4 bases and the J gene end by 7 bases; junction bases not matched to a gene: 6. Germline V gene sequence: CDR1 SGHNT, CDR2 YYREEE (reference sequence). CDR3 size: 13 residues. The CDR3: CASSEDRVGGYTF. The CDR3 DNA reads TGTGCCAGCAGCGAGGACAGGGTCGGTGGCTACACCTTC.

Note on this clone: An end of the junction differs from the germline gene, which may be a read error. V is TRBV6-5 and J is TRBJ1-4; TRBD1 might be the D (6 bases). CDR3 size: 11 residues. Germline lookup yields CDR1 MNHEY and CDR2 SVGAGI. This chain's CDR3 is CASSNGQNPSF. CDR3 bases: TGTGCCAGCAGCAACGGACAGAACCCCAGTTTT.

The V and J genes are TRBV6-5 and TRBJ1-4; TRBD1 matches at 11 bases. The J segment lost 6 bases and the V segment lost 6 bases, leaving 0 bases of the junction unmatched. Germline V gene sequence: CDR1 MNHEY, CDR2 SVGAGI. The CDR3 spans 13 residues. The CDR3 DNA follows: TGTGCCAGCAGGGGACAGGGGGATGAAAAACTGTTTTTT. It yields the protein CASRGQGDEKLFF.

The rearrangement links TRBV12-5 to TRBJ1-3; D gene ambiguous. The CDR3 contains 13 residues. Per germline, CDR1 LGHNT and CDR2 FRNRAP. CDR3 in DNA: TGTGCAAACTCTCTCAACTCTGGAAACACCATATATTTT. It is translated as CANSLNSGNTIYF.

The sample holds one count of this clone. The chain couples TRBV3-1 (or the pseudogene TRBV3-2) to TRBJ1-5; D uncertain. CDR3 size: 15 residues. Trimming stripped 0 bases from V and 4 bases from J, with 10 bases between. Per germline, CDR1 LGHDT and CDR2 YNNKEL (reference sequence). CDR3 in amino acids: CASSQDTGWNQPQHF. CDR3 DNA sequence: TGTGCCAGCAGCCAAGATACCGGGTGGAATCAGCCCCAGCATTTT.

The CDR3 region is CASSLIRDYEQYF. The CDR3 DNA follows: TGTGCCAGCTCACTAATCAGGGATTACGAGCAGTACTTC. The chain combines TRBV18 with TRBJ2-7, with a weak D call TRBD1 (5 bases). This CDR3 contains 13 residues. CDR1 is KGHSH and CDR2 is LQKENI in the germline V gene. Trimming cost V 4 bases and J 4 bases, with 11 bases left between them.

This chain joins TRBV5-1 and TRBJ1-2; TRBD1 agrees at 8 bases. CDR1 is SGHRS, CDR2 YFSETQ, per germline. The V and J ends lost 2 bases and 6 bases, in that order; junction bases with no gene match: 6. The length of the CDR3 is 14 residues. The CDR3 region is CASSLQGGADGYTF. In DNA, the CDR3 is TGCGCCAGCAGCTTACAGGGGGGCGCGGATGGCTACACCTTC.

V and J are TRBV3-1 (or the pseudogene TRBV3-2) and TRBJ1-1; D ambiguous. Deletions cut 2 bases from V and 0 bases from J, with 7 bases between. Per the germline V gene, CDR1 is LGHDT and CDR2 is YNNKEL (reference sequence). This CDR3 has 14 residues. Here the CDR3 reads CASSQSEVNTEAFF. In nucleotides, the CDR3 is TGTGCCAGCAGCCAATCAGAGGTGAACACTGAAGCTTTCTTT.

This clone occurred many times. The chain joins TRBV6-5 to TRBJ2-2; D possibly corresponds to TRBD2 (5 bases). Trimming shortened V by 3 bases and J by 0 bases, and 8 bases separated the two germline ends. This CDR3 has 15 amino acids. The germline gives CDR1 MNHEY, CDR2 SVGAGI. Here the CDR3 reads CASSYRGANTGELFF. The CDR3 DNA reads TGTGCCAGCAGTTATCGGGGAGCGAACACCGGGGAGCTGTTTTTT.

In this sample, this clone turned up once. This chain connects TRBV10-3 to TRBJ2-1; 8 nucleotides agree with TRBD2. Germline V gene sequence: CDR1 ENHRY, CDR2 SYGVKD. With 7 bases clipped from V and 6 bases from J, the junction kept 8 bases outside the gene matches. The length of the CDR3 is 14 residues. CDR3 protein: CAIMNSGVGNEQFF. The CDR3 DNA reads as TGTGCCATCATGAATAGCGGGGTAGGCAATGAGCAGTTCTTC.

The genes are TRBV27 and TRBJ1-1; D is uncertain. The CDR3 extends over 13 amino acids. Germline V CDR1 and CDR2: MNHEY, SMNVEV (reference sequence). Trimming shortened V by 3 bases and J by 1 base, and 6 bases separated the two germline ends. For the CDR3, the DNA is TGTGCCAGCAGTTTGTTCTCGAACACTGAAGCTTTCTTT. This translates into CASSLFSNTEAFF.

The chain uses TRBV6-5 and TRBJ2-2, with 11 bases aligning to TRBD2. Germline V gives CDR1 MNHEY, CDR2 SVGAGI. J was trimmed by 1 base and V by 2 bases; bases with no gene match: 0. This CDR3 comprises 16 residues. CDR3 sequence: CASSYGLAGNTGELFF. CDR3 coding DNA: TGTGCCAGCAGTTACGGACTAGCGGGGAACACCGGGGAGCTGTTTTTT.

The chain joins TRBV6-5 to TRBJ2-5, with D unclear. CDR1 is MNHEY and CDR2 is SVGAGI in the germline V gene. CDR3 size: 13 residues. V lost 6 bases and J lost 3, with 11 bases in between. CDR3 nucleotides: TGTGCCAGCAGCCAAGCTGGAGAAGAGACCCAGTACTTC. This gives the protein CASSQAGEETQYF.

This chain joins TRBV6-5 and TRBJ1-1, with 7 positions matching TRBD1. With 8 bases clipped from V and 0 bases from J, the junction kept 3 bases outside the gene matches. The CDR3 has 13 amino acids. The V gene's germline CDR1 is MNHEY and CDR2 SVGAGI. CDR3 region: CASGTDMNTEAFF. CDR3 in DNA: TGTGCCAGCGGGACAGACATGAACACTGAAGCTTTCTTT.

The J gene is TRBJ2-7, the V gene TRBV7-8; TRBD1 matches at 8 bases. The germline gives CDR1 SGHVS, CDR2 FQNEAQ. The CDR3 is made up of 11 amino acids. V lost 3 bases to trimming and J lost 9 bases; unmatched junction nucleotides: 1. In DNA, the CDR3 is TGTGCCAGCAGCTTCGACAGGGGGCAGTACTTC. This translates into CASSFDRGQYF.

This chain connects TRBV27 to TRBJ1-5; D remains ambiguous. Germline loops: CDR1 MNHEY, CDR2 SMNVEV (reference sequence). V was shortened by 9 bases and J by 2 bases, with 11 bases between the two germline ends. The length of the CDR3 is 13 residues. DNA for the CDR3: TGTGCCAGTAGAGACGGAGGCAATCAGCCCCAGCATTTT. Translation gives CASRDGGNQPQHF.

CDR3 in amino acids: CASSDSSGAGYEQFF. The CDR3 DNA reads as TGTGCCAGCAGTGACTCAAGCGGGGCGGGATATGAGCAGTTCTTC. This chain uses TRBV6-4 with TRBJ2-1, with 7 positions matching TRBD2. Germline CDR1 reads MRHNA; CDR2 reads SNTAGT. Losses at the gene ends were 0 bases for V and 8 bases for J; bases not matched to a gene: 7. This CDR3 is 15 amino acids long.

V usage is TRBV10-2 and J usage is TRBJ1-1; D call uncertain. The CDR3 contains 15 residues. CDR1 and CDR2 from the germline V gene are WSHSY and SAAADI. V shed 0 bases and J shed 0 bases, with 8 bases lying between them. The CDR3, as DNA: TGCGCCAGCAGTGAGTCGGCTTCCATGAACACTGAAGCTTTCTTT. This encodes CASSESASMNTEAFF.

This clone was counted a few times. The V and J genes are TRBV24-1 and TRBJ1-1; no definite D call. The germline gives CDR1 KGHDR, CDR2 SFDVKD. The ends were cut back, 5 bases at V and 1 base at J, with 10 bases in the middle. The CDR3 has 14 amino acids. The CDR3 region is CATSVMEANTEAFF. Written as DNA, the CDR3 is TGTGCCACCAGTGTGATGGAGGCGAACACTGAAGCTTTCTTT.

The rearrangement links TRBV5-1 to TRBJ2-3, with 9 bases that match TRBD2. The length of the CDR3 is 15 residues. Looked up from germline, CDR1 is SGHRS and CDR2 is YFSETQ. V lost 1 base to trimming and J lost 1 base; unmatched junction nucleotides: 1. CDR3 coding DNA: TGCGCCAGCAGCTTGCAGCGGGGGGGCACAGATACGCAGTATTTT. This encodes CASSLQRGGTDTQYF. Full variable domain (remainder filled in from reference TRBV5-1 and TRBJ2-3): KAGVTQTPRYLIKTRGQQVTLSCSPISGHRSVSWYQQTPGQGLQFLFEYFSETQRNKGNFPGRFSGRQFSNSRSEMNVSTLELGDSALYLCASSLQRGGTDTQYFGPGTRLTVL.

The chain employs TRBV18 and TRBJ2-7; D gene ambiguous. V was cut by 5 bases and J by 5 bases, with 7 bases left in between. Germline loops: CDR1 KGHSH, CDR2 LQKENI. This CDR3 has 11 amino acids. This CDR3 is CASSGEDEQYF. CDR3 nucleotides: TGTGCCAGCTCAGGCGAGGACGAGCAGTACTTC.

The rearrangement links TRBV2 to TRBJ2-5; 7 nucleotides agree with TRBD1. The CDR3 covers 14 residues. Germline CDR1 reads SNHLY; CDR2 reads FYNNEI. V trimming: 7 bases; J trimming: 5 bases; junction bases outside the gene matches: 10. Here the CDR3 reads CASMKGQPGETQYF. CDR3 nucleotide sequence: TGTGCCAGCATGAAGGGACAGCCCGGGGAGACCCAGTACTTC.

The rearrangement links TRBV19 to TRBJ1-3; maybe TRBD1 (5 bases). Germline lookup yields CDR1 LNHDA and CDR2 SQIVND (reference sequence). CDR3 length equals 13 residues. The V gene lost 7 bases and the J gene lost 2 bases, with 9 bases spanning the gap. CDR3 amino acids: CASKIGAGNTIYF. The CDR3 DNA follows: TGTGCCAGTAAAATAGGGGCTGGAAACACCATATATTTT.

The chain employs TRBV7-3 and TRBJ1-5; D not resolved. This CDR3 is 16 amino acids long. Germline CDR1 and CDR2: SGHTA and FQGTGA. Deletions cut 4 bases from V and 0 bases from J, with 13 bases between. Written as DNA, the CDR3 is TGTGCCAGCAGCTCAGCGGGTGGGCATAGCAATCAGCCCCAGCATTTT. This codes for CASSSAGGHSNQPQHF.